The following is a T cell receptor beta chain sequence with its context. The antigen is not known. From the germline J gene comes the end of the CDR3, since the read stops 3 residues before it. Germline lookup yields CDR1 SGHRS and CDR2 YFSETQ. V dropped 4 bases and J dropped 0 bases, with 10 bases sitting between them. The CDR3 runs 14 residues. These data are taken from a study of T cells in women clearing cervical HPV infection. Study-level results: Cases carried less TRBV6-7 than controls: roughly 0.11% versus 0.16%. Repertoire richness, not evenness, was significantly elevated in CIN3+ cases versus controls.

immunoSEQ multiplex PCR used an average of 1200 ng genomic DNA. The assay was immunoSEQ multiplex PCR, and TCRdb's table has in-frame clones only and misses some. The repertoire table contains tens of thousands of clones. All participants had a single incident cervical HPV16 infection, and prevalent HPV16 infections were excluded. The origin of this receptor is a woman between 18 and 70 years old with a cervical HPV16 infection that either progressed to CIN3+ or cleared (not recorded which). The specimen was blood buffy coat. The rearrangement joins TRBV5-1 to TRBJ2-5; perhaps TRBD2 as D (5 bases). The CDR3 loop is CASSPGLDQETQYF. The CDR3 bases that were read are TGCGCCAGCAGCCCAGGACTGGACCAAGAGACC.